One and the same sample provided the 4 T cell receptor beta chains below, sequenced in a study of shared clonotypes between healthy human individuals. This table comes from immunoSEQ multiplex PCR, and its TCRdb copy is limited to in-frame clones, with some not included. The sample carries approximately 340,000 clones, around 74% recorded once. The sample consisted of memory CD4+ T cells sorted from blood. Described subset: CD45RA-negative fraction. The receptors stem from a man aged 25-45 years in good health.

The genes are TRBV7-9 and TRBJ2-1; possibly TRBD2 for D (5 bases). Germline values: CDR1 SEHNR, CDR2 FQNEAQ (reference sequence). The V and J ends lost 5 bases and 3 bases respectively, with 17 bases between them. The CDR3 consists of 16 residues. This CDR3 is CASSDRTHINYNEQFF. The CDR3 bases are TGTGCCAGCAGCGATCGGACTCACATCAACTACAATGAGCAGTTCTTC.

This clone came up once. The V call is TRBV11-2, the J call TRBJ1-1; D perhaps matches TRBD1 (5 bases). Germline V gives CDR1 SGHAT, CDR2 FQNNGV. Trimming cost V 1 base and J 4 bases, with 13 bases left between them. The CDR3 extends over 15 amino acids. As DNA, the CDR3 is TGTGCCAGCAGCTTAGTAACAGGAAGAGGCACTGAAGCTTTCTTT. It specifies CASSLVTGRGTEAFF.

This clone was recorded many times. The chain is built from TRBV7-3 and TRBJ2-7; D perhaps matches TRBD2 (5 bases). Trimming removed 2 bases at V and 6 bases at J, with 14 bases between. This CDR3 is 14 amino acids long. In germline, CDR1 is SGHTA, CDR2 FQGTGA. Here the CDR3 reads CASSLVPGNSEQYF. In DNA form, the CDR3 reads TGTGCCAGCAGCTTAGTCCCGGGAAACTCCGAGCAGTACTTC.

The V call is TRBV10-3, the J call TRBJ2-7; unclear D gene. V gave up 8 bases and J gave up 0 bases, with 11 bases separating them. CDR1 and CDR2 (germline): ENHRY, SYGVKD. CDR3 length: 13 residues. CDR3 sequence: CAIAPKSSYEQYF. DNA of the CDR3: TGTGCCATCGCACCGAAAAGCTCCTACGAGCAGTACTTC.